This entry is about one T cell receptor (beta chain). TCRdb's copy holds only in-frame clones and misses some; the assay was immunoSEQ multiplex PCR. Among under 200,000 clones listed, approximately 88% were seen once. This sample is part of a study of blood T cell repertoires in COVID-19. The CDR3 covers 15 residues. The J segment lost 3 bases and the V segment lost 6 bases, leaving 7 bases of the junction unmatched. In germline, CDR1 is MNHEY, CDR2 SVGAGI. The chain is built from TRBV6-5 and TRBJ2-2; TRBD1 matches at 7 bases. Input material: PBMCs or T cells enriched from blood (not recorded which). This receptor was obtained from a woman aged 18-29 years who had recovered from COVID-19. The CDR3 DNA is TGTGCCAGCAGATTAGACAGGGTGGACACCGGGGAGCTGTTTTTT. It yields the protein CASRLDRVDTGELFF.